These T cell receptor beta chains were read from a single sample in a study of cytomegalovirus exposure and HLA in healthy donors. Sequencing was performed with immunoSEQ multiplex PCR; in TCRdb, only in-frame clones are kept and a portion is missing. The table includes 100,000 to 150,000 clones, about 82% detected once. The source material was PBMCs. These receptors originate from a boy aged 5 to 17 in good health and CMV-seronegative. Both conserved end residues are part of each CDR3. D genes are given only for firm matches. Part of the rows lack a size; the others show once, few, many or a class for expanded clones.

d_gene	v_gene	abundance	j_gene	len	CDR3nt	CDR3aa
TRBD2	TRBV6-6	-	TRBJ2-5	15	TGTGCCAGCAGTTACTCCCAACTAGCGGAAGAGACCCAGTACTTC	CASSYSQLAEETQYF
TRBD1	TRBV5-5	-	TRBJ1-1	13	TGTGCCAGCAGCCGACAGGGGGACACTGAAGCTTTCTTT	CASSRQGDTEAFF
TRBD1	TRBV30	-	TRBJ2-7	14	TGTGCCTGGAGTCCCGGGACAGGTACCTACGAGCAGTACTTC	CAWSPGTGTYEQYF
-	TRBV4-2	-	TRBJ1-1	15	TGTGCCAGCAGCCAAGTTACAGGTGCAAACACTGAAGCTTTCTTT	CASSQVTGANTEAFF
-	TRBV5-1	-	TRBJ2-7	15	TGCGCCAGCAGCTTGGAAAGTAGAGGATCCTACGAGCAGTACTTC	CASSLESRGSYEQYF
-	TRBV6-5	-	TRBJ1-1	14	TGTGCCAGCACCCCACGGGGGGGGGACACTGAAGCTTTCTTT	CASTPRGGDTEAFF
TRBD2	TRBV6-1	-	TRBJ2-1	16	TGTGCCAGCAGTGGACTAGCGGGAGGGTCCTACAATGAGCAGTTCTTC	CASSGLAGGSYNEQFF
-	TRBV5-6	-	TRBJ1-1	13	TGTGCCAGCAGCTTCAGGGGGAACACTGAAGCTTTCTTT	CASSFRGNTEAFF
TRBD1	TRBV5-1	-	TRBJ1-4	16	TGCGCCAGCAGCCTACACTCCGGGACAGGGAATGAAAAACTGTTTTTT	CASSLHSGTGNEKLFF
-	TRBV19	few	TRBJ1-2	13	TGTGCCAGTAGTATGGGCGGGAACTATGGCTACACCTTC	CASSMGGNYGYTF
TRBD1	TRBV6-1	-	TRBJ1-1	15	TGTGCCAGCAGTGAGATTCAGGGGGGTAGGGGGCGAGCTTTCTTT	CASSEIQGGRGRAFF
-	TRBV4-1	-	TRBJ2-7	13	TGCGCCAGCAGCCATGGGACTGGCTACGAGCAGTACTTC	CASSHGTGYEQYF
TRBD1	TRBV29-1	-	TRBJ1-1	13	TGCAGCGTTACACAGGGGGGGGACACTGAAGCTTTCTTT	CSVTQGGDTEAFF
TRBD2	TRBV6-5	-	TRBJ2-2	16	TGTGCCAGCAGTTACCCTAGCGGGACGAACACCGGGGAGCTGTTTTTT	CASSYPSGTNTGELFF
TRBD2	TRBV27	-	TRBJ2-2	15	TGTGCCAGCAGTTCGGGGGAGGGCCTGTCCGGGGAGCTGTTTTTT	CASSSGEGLSGELFF
-	TRBV29-1	-	TRBJ2-1	12	TGCAGCGCGACGGGAGAGGTGGATGAGCAGTTCTTC	CSATGEVDEQFF
-	TRBV19	-	TRBJ2-7	12	TGTGCCAGTAGCCCCGGAGGCTACGAGCAGTACTTC	CASSPGGYEQYF
TRBD1	TRBV30	-	TRBJ1-1	13	TGTGCCTGGGACAGGGCGGTCGGCACTGAAGCTTTCTTT	CAWDRAVGTEAFF
-	TRBV2	-	TRBJ1-2	13	TGTGCCAGCAGTGAGCCAGGCGTCTATGGCTACACCTTC	CASSEPGVYGYTF
TRBD1	TRBV25-1	-	TRBJ1-4	15	TGTGCCAGCAGTGAATACAGACAGGGGGAGGAAAAACTGTTTTTT	CASSEYRQGEEKLFF
-	TRBV7-8	once	TRBJ2-5	13	TGTGCCAGCAGCGGGCGGGGGCAGGAGACCCAGTACTTC	CASSGRGQETQYF
TRBD2	TRBV10-3	-	TRBJ2-7	16	TGTGCCATCAGTCCCCCTCGGCTAGCGGGATATGGAGAGCAGTACTTC	CAISPPRLAGYGEQYF
-	TRBV25-1	few	TRBJ2-5	15	TGTGCCAGCAGTGACCGGCGGAGGGGAGGAGAGACCCAGTACTTC	CASSDRRRGGETQYF
-	TRBV5-1	-	TRBJ1-3	15	TGCGCCAGCAGCTTGACAGAAAACACTGGAAACACCATATATTTT	CASSLTENTGNTIYF